The 2 T cell receptor beta chains given below trace back to one sample, sequenced in a study of shared T cell receptors in the human thymus. This table comes from immunoSEQ multiplex PCR, and its TCRdb copy is limited to in-frame clones, with some not included. The sample lists 630,000 or so clones, about 89% occurring once. These data were likewise used in another study, on human thymus T cells.

The specimen sequenced was thymocytes. All receptors come from a boy younger than two with a congenital heart defect.

A word on this clone: Germline and junction disagree at one end, which may indicate a read error. The same CDR3 can be traced to other DNA sequences in this sample. This chain links TRBV7-6 with TRBJ2-1; 7 nucleotides agree with TRBD2. CDR1 and CDR2 (germline): SGHVS, FNYEAQ. The CDR3 sequence is 15 residues long. The CDR3 loop is CASSPSREAGNEQFF. CDR3 nucleotides: TGTGCTAGCAGCCCCAGTCGGGAGGCAGGCAATGAGCAGTTCTTC.

This clone showed up just once. The chain recombines TRBV14 with TRBJ1-5; D call uncertain. V gave up 5 bases and J gave up 4 bases, with 15 bases separating them. Germline CDR1 and CDR2: SGHDN and FVKESK. CDR3 length: 15 residues. The CDR3 is CASSSSGIPNQPQHF. The CDR3 DNA reads TGTGCCAGCAGCTCCTCCGGGATACCGAATCAGCCCCAGCATTTT.